This T cell receptor beta chain was sequenced during a study of cytomegalovirus exposure and HLA in healthy donors. The germline CDR1 and CDR2 sequences are GTSNPN and SVGIG (reference sequence). The CDR3 has 13 amino acids. 60 Vbeta and 13 Jbeta primers were used in PCR. The protocol was immunoSEQ multiplex PCR, while the TCRdb copy is restricted to in-frame clones and leaves out a portion. There are under 150,000 clones in the sample; 82% occur only once, and roughly 7.8% lies in the top ten. About this clone itself: Its target is unknown.

Notes on the study in general: Cytomegalovirus association was listed for approximately 150 TCR beta chains.

The clonotype comes from a woman between 45 and 60 years old in good health and CMV-seropositive. Sequencing input: PBMCs. The chain has TRBV30 and TRBJ2-5; 8 bases align to TRBD1. Judging by the DNA end, TRBJ2-7 fits better; the J call may be wrong. Written as DNA, the CDR3 is TGTGCCTGGAGCGACAGGGGTTGGTACGAGCAGTACTTC. It is translated as CAWSDRGWYEQYF.